A selection of T cell receptor beta chains follows, all from one sample in a study of post-analysis software for immune sequencing data. TCRdb ran MiXCR on the PCR reads and lists one entry per CDR3 protein. The table lists about 540,000 distinct CDR3 sequences, roughly 34% of them singletons. The specimen sequenced was blood. These receptors all stem from a girl younger than 18 with multiple sclerosis. Each CDR3 is given without its conserved first and last residue. Only some rows state a clone size, as once, few, many or a class for expanded clones.

clone size	V gene	J gene	CDR3 protein
few	TRBV3-1	TRBJ2-6	ASSHKIWDPTSGANVLT
-	TRBV20-1	TRBJ2-5	SGRQGVVETQY
-	TRBV18	TRBJ2-1	ASSPARGNEQF
many	TRBV29-1	TRBJ2-3	SVEGGVGTGVPDTQY
-	TRBV18	TRBJ2-7	ASSPTAGGMVEQY
-	TRBV12-3/TRBV12-4	TRBJ2-3	ASSKMAGGSTDTQY
few	TRBV29-1	TRBJ1-2	SVDGTGGGYT
many	TRBV29-1	TRBJ2-7	SVEVEASSYEQY
-	TRBV5-1	TRBJ2-2	ASSPQATGELF
few	TRBV6-5	TRBJ1-1	ASSYIRSGSTEAF
few	TRBV20-1	TRBJ1-2	SAAQGPANYGYT
few	TRBV5-1	TRBJ2-1	ASSTDSDGLYNEQF
-	TRBV29-1	TRBJ2-3	SVGTGEADMQY
-	TRBV2	TRBJ2-3	ASSDRPSTDTQY
-	TRBV4-1	TRBJ2-2	ASSQPLLGDTGELF
-	TRBV6-5	TRBJ1-1	ASSTGQGSTEAF
-	TRBV3-1	TRBJ1-2	ASSPRDLDYGYT
-	TRBV11-2	TRBJ2-3	ASSARGASDTQY
-	TRBV7-3	TRBJ1-1	ASSFDGDTEAF
few	TRBV11-2	TRBJ1-1	ASSSGQGLNTEAF
few	TRBV6-6	TRBJ1-4	ASSPLDGLSNEKLF
-	TRBV20-1	TRBJ1-2	SVRTARQYGYT
-	TRBV2	TRBJ2-7	ASTYRGRGIYEQY
few	TRBV28	TRBJ1-2	ASSPLGQGVNYGYT
-	TRBV5-1	TRBJ1-1	ASIGTGMNTEAF
few	TRBV7-9	TRBJ1-1	ASSLGPPHTEAF
-	TRBV10-3	TRBJ2-7	AIGMGGTYEQY
once	TRBV7-2	TRBJ2-2	ASSLARQVFGELF
once	TRBV5-6	TRBJ2-6	ASSPVSSGANVRT
-	TRBV28	TRBJ2-3	ASHSYSTDTQY
-	TRBV20-1	TRBJ2-1	SADFGTEILEQF
few	TRBV20-1	TRBJ2-3	SAPNRRASDTQY
-	TRBV7-2	TRBJ2-5	ASSRGGVETQY
-	TRBV11-2	TRBJ2-1	ASSYIAGGPYNEQF
few	TRBV29-1	TRBJ2-1	SVPNRGYYNEQF
few	TRBV7-9	TRBJ2-3	ASSLGLEDTQY
few	TRBV7-3	TRBJ1-1	ASSTQGGNTEAF
few	TRBV6-6	TRBJ2-4	ASSAGTGSKNIQY
few	TRBV28	TRBJ2-3	AIGGQGVTDTQY
-	TRBV20-1	TRBJ2-1	SVEVLDEQF
-	TRBV5-5	TRBJ2-7	ASRHSYEQY
few	TRBV11-2	TRBJ2-1	ASSPPVFNEQF
-	TRBV18	TRBJ2-3	ASSPNRVDTQY
-	TRBV5-6	TRBJ2-4	ASSLPGNIQY
-	TRBV19	TRBJ1-2	ASKTGTGIGGYT